This T cell receptor (beta chain) was identified in a study of shared clonotypes between healthy human individuals. About the study: Used for every donor were three CD4 naive, three CD4 memory, two CD8 naive and one CD8 memory plate.

The data were produced by immunoSEQ multiplex PCR, yet TCRdb's version contains in-frame clones alone and is incomplete. Of around 1.6 million clones in the sample, 95% to 99% are singletons; the top ten hold roughly 0.4%. The sample taken for sequencing was naive CD4+ T cells sorted from blood. Indicated subset: CD45RA+ positively selected. This TCR came from a man under 40 in good health.

The CDR3 region has the DNA TGTGCCATCAGTTTAACAGGGTCTGGAAACACCATATATTTT. This gives the protein CAISLTGSGNTIYF. This chain links TRBV10-3 with TRBJ1-3, with D maybe TRBD1 (6 bases). Germline assignment: CDR1 ENHRY and CDR2 SYGVKD. The CDR3 length is 14 residues. V was clipped by 5 bases and J by 1 base, with 9 bases between them.